The 21 T cell receptor beta chains below all came from one sample that was sequenced in a study of PD-1 blockade in mismatch repair-deficient tumors. The data were produced by immunoSEQ multiplex PCR, yet TCRdb's version contains in-frame clones alone and is incomplete. This sample has about 130,000 clones, with around nine tenths found just once. The input for sequencing was peripheral blood, taken approximately 72 weeks after starting pembrolizumab. The receptor set was obtained from an adult with mismatch repair-deficient cancer.

The chain links TRBV7-2 to TRBJ2-1; 8 positions match TRBD1. V shed 2 bases, J shed 0 bases, and the junction held 6 bases outside the gene matches. Germline lookup yields CDR1 SGHTA and CDR2 FQGNSA. This CDR3 is 17 amino acids long. CDR3 residues: CASSLPQGASSYNEQFF. In DNA, the CDR3 is TGTGCCAGCAGCTTACCCCAGGGGGCAAGCTCCTACAATGAGCAGTTCTTC.

Concerning this clone: One junction end disagrees with the germline gene, perhaps due to a read error. V is TRBV7-9 and J is TRBJ2-5; D is perhaps TRBD2 (5 bases). Per germline, CDR1 SEHNR and CDR2 FQNEAQ (reference sequence). The CDR3 totals 14 residues. The CDR3 reads CGSRTEEVQETQYF. The CDR3, as DNA: TGTGGCAGCCGGACGGAGGAAGTCCAAGAGACCCAGTACTTC. Combining the CDR3 with reference TRBV7-9 and TRBJ2-5 gives the whole variable domain DTGVSQNPRHKITKRGQNVTFRCDPISEHNRLYWYRQTLGQGPEFLTYFQNEAQLEKSRLLSDRFSAERPKGSFSTLEIQRTEQGDSAMYLCGSRTEEVQETQYFGPGTRLLVL.

In this sample, this clone turned up a few times. The V call is TRBV5-1, the J call TRBJ1-1; tentative D call: TRBD1 (6 bases). Germline V gene data show CDR1 as SGHRS and CDR2 as YFSETQ. This CDR3 comprises 15 residues. The ends were cut back, 0 bases at V and 1 base at J, with 10 bases in the middle. The CDR3: CASSLGWGQNTEAFF. The CDR3 nucleotides read TGCGCCAGCAGCTTGGGTTGGGGGCAGAACACTGAAGCTTTCTTT.

V usage is TRBV2 and J usage is TRBJ2-7; possibly TRBD1 for D (5 bases). V was pared by 5 bases and J by 2 bases, with 16 bases between. CDR3 length: 15 amino acids. The germline CDR1 and CDR2 sequences are SNHLY and FYNNEI. The CDR3 region has the DNA TGTGCCAGCAGTCGCCGACAGACCTCTCCCTACGAGCAGTACTTC. As protein: CASSRRQTSPYEQYF.

The rearrangement joins TRBV10-3 to TRBJ2-6; D is tentatively TRBD1 or TRBD2 (6 bases each). CDR3 size: 14 residues. Trimming took off 10 bases at V and 4 bases at J, with 14 bases between the two ends. Germline CDR1 is ENHRY and CDR2 is SYGVKD. CDR3 region: CANSGAGGANVLTF. The CDR3, as DNA: TGTGCCAACTCAGGGGCGGGAGGGGCCAACGTCCTGACTTTC.

The chain carries TRBV27 and TRBJ2-2; a possible D gene is TRBD2 (6 bases). V was shortened by 2 bases and J by 4 bases, with 8 bases between the two germline ends. This CDR3 spans 14 amino acids. Germline values: CDR1 MNHEY, CDR2 SMNVEV (reference sequence). The CDR3 spells CASSLVGGTGELFF. The DNA for the CDR3 is TGTGCCAGCAGTTTAGTCGGGGGCACCGGGGAGCTGTTTTTT.

CDR3 in DNA: TGCAGCGTTGGGGAGAGGGGGGGGTACCAAGAGACCCAGTACTTC. Translation gives CSVGERGGYQETQYF. The chain couples TRBV29-1 to TRBJ2-5, with D perhaps TRBD2 (7 bases). The germline CDR1 and CDR2 sequences are SQVTM and ANQGSEA. Trimming pared 4 bases from V and 0 bases from J, leaving 15 bases between. The length of the CDR3 is 15 residues. Together with reference TRBV29-1 and TRBJ2-5, the CDR3 gives the full variable domain: SAVISQKPSRDICQRGTSLTIQCQVDSQVTMMFWYRQQPGQSLTLIATANQGSEATYESGFVIDKFPISRPNLTFSTLTVSNMSPEDSSIYLCSVGERGGYQETQYFGPGTRLLVL.

The chain links TRBV6-5 to TRBJ1-1, with D unclear. V dropped 1 base and J dropped 1 base, with 4 bases sitting between them. Germline-derived CDR1 and CDR2 are MNHEY and SVGAGI. This CDR3 region has 13 residues. The CDR3 nucleotides are TGTGCCAGCAGTTACTGGCAGAACACTGAAGCTTTCTTT. Translated: CASSYWQNTEAFF.

This chain uses TRBV6-6 with TRBJ2-1; D gene unclear. Germline V gene sequence: CDR1 MNHNY, CDR2 SVGAGI (reference sequence). V was trimmed by 0 bases and J by 4 bases, leaving 13 bases between them. This CDR3 comprises 16 residues. The DNA of the CDR3 is TGTGCCAGCAGTTACTCGATTGTTATCCCATACAATGAGCAGTTCTTC. This translates into CASSYSIVIPYNEQFF.

This clone was observed a few times. The genes are TRBV4-1 and TRBJ2-1, with D tentatively TRBD2 (6 bases). The V gene lost 4 bases and the J gene lost 9 bases, with 13 bases spanning the gap. Germline V gene sequence: CDR1 MGHRA, CDR2 YSYEKL. The CDR3 loop spans 13 amino acids. This CDR3 is CASSPTRRSEQFF. The CDR3 nucleotides are TGCGCCAGCAGCCCGACTAGGAGATCTGAGCAGTTCTTC.

The J gene is TRBJ1-4, the V gene TRBV30, with 10 bases that match TRBD1. From germline, CDR1 is GTSNPN and CDR2 SVGIG (reference sequence). J gave up 7 bases and V 5 bases, and 4 bases lay outside the gene matches. This CDR3 comprises 13 residues. The CDR3 region is CAWDRGQVEKLFF. The CDR3, as DNA: TGTGCCTGGGACAGGGGGCAGGTTGAAAAACTGTTTTTT. The full variable domain, its missing parts supplied by reference TRBV30 and TRBJ1-4, is SQTIHQWPATLVQPVGSPLSLECTVEGTSNPNLYWYRQAAGRGLQLLFYSVGIGQISSEVPQNLSASRPQDRQFILSSKKLLLSDSGFYLCAWDRGQVEKLFFGSGTQLSVL.

This clone came up a few times. The gene calls are TRBV7-3 and TRBJ2-1; D gene unclear. Per the germline V gene, CDR1 is SGHTA and CDR2 is FQGTGA. CDR3 size: 13 residues. V shed 0 bases and J shed 10 bases, with 10 bases lying between them. This CDR3 reads CASSLTSEMEQFF. CDR3 coding DNA: TGTGCCAGCAGCTTAACGTCCGAGATGGAGCAGTTCTTC.

The chain recombines TRBV28 with TRBJ1-1; no firm D call. CDR3 length equals 15 residues. The germline V gene has CDR1 MDHEN and CDR2 SYDVKM. V lost 1 base and J lost 0, with 9 bases in between. The CDR3 reads CASSLSPTMNTEAFF. The CDR3 region has the DNA TGTGCCAGCAGTTTATCCCCCACCATGAACACTGAAGCTTTCTTT.

This chain uses TRBV7-9 with TRBJ2-7, with 7 bases identical to TRBD2. CDR1 SEHNR and CDR2 FQNEAQ come from the germline V gene (reference sequence). The CDR3 is 15 amino acids. V shed 1 base and J 2 bases; nucleotides not matched to a gene: 5. The chain's CDR3 is CASSLVREIPYEQYF. DNA for the CDR3: TGTGCCAGCAGCTTAGTGCGGGAGATCCCCTACGAGCAGTACTTC.

Worth noting for this clone: The junction does not match germline at one end; this may be a read error. The CDR3 here is CGVELLGTGEQETQYF. The CDR3 DNA follows: TGCGGCGTTGAACTTTTAGGGACAGGGGAACAAGAGACCCAGTACTTC. This chain uses TRBV29-1 with TRBJ2-5, with 10 positions matching TRBD1. Germline CDR1 SQVTM, CDR2 ANQGSEA. CDR3 length: 16 amino acids.

The chain joins TRBV23-1 to TRBJ2-6, with TRBD1 matching over 9 bases. TRBV23-1 counts as an open reading frame of uncertain function. The CDR3 sequence is 17 residues long. V was clipped by 4 bases and J by 4 bases; unmatched bases: 8. The CDR3 DNA reads as TGCGCCAGCAGTCCTCTAGGACAGGGGCCCGGGGCCAACGTCCTGACTTTC. Its protein is CASSPLGQGPGANVLTF.

The rearrangement links TRBV5-1 to TRBJ2-1; D might be TRBD1 or TRBD2, each matching 5 bases. Germline assignment: CDR1 SGHRS and CDR2 YFSETQ. The CDR3 contains 14 residues. V was cut by 0 bases and J by 9 bases, with 13 bases left in between. Here the CDR3 reads CASSLGGPRGEQFF. CDR3 DNA: TGCGCCAGCAGCTTGGGTGGCCCGAGGGGTGAGCAGTTCTTC.

V usage is TRBV19 and J usage is TRBJ2-1, with D hard to call. The CDR3 is 14 residues long. Germline V lookup: CDR1 LNHDA, CDR2 SQIVND (reference sequence). The germline V and J ends were trimmed by 3 bases and 7 bases, with 13 bases remaining between them. The CDR3 DNA reads as TGTGCCAGTAGTATTGCAAGAGAAAAAAATGAGCAGTTCTTC. Its protein product is CASSIAREKNEQFF.

The chain couples TRBV19 to TRBJ2-7; TRBD2 agrees at 8 bases. Germline V gene sequence: CDR1 LNHDA, CDR2 SQIVND (reference sequence). CDR3 length equals 16 residues. The junction had 9 bases not matched to a gene; V was cut back by 3 bases and J by 2 bases. CDR3 loop: CASSIRGGRPPYEQYF. The CDR3 DNA is TGTGCCAGTAGTATTCGGGGCGGGAGGCCCCCCTACGAGCAGTACTTC.

The genes are TRBV6-5 and TRBJ2-7; D remains ambiguous. The CDR3 consists of 14 residues. Germline loops: CDR1 MNHEY, CDR2 SVGAGI. Trimming shortened V by 6 bases and J by 2 bases, and 14 bases separated the two germline ends. The CDR3 bases are TGTGCCAGCAGCACCTTCGGCAGGACCTACGAGCAGTACTTC. The encoded protein is CASSTFGRTYEQYF.

The chain couples TRBV9 to TRBJ2-1; 10 bases match TRBD1. CDR3 length equals 15 residues. J was trimmed by 4 bases and V by 4 bases; bases with no gene match: 5. Per the germline V gene, CDR1 is SGDLS and CDR2 is YYNGEE. The CDR3 is CASSPGTGAYNEQFF. The CDR3 nucleotides read TGTGCCAGCAGCCCAGGGACAGGGGCTTACAATGAGCAGTTCTTC.